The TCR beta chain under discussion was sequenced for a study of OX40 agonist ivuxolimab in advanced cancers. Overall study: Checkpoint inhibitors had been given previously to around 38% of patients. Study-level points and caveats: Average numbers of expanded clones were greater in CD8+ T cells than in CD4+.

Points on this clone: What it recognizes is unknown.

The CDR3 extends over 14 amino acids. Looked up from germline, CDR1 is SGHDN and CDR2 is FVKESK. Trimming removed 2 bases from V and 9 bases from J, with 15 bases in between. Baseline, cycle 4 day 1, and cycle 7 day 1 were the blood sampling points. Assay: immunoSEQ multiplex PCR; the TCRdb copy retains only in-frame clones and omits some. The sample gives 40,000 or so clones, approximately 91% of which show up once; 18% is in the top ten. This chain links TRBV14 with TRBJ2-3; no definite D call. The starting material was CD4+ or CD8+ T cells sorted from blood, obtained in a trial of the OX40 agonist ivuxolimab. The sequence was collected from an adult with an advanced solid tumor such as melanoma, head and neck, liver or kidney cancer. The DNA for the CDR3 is TGTGCCAGCAGCCAAAGGTCAGGATTGGAAACGCAGTATTTT. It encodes CASSQRSGLETQYF.